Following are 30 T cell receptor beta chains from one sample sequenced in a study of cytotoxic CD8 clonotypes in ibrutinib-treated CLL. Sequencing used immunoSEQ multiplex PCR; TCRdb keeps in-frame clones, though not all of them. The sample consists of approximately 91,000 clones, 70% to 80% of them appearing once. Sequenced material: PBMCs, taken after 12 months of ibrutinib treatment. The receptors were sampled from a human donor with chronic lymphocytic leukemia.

The CDR3 protein is CASSLGASGGTDTQYF. The CDR3 coding sequence is TGTGCCAGCAGCTTGGGGGCTAGCGGGGGCACAGATACGCAGTATTTT. The genes are TRBV5-4 and TRBJ2-3; 9 nucleotides align to TRBD2. The V and J ends lost 0 bases and 1 base, in that order; junction bases with no gene match: 3. This CDR3 region has 16 residues. Germline V gene sequence: CDR1 SGHNT, CDR2 YYREEE (reference sequence).

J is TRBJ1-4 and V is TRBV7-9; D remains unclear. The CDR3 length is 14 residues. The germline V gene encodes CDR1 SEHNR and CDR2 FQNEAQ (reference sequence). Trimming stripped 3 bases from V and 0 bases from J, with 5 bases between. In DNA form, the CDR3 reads TGTGCCAGCAGCTTTAGAACAACTAATGAAAAACTGTTTTTT. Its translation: CASSFRTTNEKLFF.

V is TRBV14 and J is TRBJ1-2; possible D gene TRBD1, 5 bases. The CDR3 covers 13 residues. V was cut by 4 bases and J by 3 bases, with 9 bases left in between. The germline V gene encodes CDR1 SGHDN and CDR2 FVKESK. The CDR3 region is CASSPGHDYGYTF. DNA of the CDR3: TGTGCCAGCAGCCCTGGACATGACTATGGCTACACCTTC.

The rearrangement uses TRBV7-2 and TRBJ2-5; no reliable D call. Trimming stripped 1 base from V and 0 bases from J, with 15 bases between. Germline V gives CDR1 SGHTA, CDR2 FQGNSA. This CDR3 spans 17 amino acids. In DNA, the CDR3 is TGTGCCAGCAGCTTAGATCGGGCAGGTGGGAACCAAGAGACCCAGTACTTC. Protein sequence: CASSLDRAGGNQETQYF.

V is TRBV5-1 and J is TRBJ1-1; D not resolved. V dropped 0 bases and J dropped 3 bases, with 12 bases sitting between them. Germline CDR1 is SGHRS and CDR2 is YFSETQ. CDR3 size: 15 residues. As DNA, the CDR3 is TGCGCCAGCAGCTTGGCTGGGGTTGGGGACACTGAAGCTTTCTTT. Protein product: CASSLAGVGDTEAFF.

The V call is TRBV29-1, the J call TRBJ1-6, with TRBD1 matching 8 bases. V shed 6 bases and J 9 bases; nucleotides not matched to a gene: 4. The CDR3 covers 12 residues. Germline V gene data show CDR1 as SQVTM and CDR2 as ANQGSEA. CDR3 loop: CSVGTGGSPLHF. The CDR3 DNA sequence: TGCAGCGTCGGGACAGGCGGTTCACCCCTCCACTTT.

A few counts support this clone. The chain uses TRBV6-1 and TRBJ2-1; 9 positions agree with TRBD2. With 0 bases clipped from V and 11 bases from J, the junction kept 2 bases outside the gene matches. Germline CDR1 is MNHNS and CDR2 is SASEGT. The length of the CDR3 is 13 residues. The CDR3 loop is CASSEARGGQQFF. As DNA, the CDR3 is TGTGCCAGCAGTGAAGCGCGGGGGGGTCAGCAGTTCTTC.

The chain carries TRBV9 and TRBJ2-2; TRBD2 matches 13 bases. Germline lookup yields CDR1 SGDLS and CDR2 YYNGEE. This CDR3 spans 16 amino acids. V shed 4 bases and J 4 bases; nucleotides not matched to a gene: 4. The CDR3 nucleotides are TGTGCCAGCAGCCTCCGGACTAGCGGGGGCACCGGGGAGCTGTTTTTT. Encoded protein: CASSLRTSGGTGELFF.

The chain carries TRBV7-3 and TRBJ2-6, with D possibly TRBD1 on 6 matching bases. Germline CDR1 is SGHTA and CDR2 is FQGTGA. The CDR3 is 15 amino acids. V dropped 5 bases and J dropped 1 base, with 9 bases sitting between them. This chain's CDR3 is CASSRGGSGANVLTF. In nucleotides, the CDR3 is TGTGCCAGCAGCCGAGGGGGATCTGGGGCCAACGTCCTGACTTTC.

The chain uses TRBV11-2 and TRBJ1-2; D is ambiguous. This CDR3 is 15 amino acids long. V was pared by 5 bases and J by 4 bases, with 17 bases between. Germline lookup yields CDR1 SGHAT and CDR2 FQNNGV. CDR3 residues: CASSPQAITGYGYTF. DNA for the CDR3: TGTGCCAGCAGCCCCCAGGCGATTACGGGCTATGGCTACACCTTC. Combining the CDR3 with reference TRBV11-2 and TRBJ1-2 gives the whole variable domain EAGVAQSPRYKIIEKRQSVAFWCNPISGHATLYWYQQILGQGPKLLIQFQNNGVVDDSQLPKDRFSAERLKGVDSTLKIQPAKLEDSAVYLCASSPQAITGYGYTFGSGTRLTVV.

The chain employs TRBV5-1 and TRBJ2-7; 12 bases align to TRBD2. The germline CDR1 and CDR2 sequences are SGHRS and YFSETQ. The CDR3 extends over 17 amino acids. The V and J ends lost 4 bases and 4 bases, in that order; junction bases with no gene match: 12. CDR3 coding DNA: TGCGCCAGCAGCCCCGGACTAGCGGGAAGTGCTGAGTACGAGCAGTACTTC. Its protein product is CASSPGLAGSAEYEQYF.

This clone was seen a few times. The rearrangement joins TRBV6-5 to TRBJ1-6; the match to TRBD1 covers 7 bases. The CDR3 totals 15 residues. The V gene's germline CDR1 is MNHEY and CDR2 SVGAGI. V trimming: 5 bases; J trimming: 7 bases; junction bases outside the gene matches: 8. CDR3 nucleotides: TGTGCCAGCAGTCGAGGCGGACAGGCGAATTCACCCCTCCACTTT. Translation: CASSRGGQANSPLHF.

In DNA, the CDR3 is TGTGCCAGTAGCATACTAGCGGGGGCCGGGGAGCTGTTTTTT. Amino acids: CASSILAGAGELFF. This chain uses TRBV19 with TRBJ2-2; 11 bases are shared with TRBD2. Germline CDR1 and CDR2: LNHDA and SQIVND (reference sequence). This CDR3 comprises 14 residues. After removal of 6 bases from V and 6 bases from J, the junction contained 3 bases not matched to a gene.

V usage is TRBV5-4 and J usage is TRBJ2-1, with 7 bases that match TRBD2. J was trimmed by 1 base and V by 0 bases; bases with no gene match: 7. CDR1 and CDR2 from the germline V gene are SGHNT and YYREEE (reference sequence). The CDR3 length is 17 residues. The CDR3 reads CASSLGASGGSYNEQFF. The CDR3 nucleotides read TGTGCCAGCAGCTTGGGGGCTAGCGGAGGGTCCTACAATGAGCAGTTCTTC.

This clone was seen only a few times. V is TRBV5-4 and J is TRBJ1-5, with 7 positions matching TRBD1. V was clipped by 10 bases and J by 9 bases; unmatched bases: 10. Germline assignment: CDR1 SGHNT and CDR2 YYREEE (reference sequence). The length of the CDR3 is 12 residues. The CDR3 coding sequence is TGTGCCCGACAGGGCCCCCGTCCGCCCCAGCATTTT. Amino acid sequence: CARQGPRPPQHF.

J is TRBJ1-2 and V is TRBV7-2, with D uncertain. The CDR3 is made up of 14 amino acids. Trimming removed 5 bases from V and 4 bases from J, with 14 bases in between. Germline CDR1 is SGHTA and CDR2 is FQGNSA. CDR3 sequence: CASSPRPGAYGYTF. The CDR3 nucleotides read TGTGCCAGCAGCCCCAGGCCCGGAGCCTATGGCTACACCTTC.

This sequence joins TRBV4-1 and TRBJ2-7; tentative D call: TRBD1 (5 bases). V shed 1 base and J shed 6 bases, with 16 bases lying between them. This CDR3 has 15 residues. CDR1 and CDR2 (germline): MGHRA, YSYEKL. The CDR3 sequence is CASSQGWATEGEQYF. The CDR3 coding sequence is TGCGCCAGCAGCCAAGGGTGGGCGACAGAAGGCGAGCAGTACTTC.

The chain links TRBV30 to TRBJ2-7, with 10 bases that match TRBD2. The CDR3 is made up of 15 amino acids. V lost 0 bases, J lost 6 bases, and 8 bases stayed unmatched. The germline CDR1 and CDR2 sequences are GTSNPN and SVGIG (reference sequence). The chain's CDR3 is CAWSVRGAGGLEQYF. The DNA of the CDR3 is TGTGCCTGGAGTGTACGTGGAGCGGGGGGGCTCGAGCAGTACTTC.

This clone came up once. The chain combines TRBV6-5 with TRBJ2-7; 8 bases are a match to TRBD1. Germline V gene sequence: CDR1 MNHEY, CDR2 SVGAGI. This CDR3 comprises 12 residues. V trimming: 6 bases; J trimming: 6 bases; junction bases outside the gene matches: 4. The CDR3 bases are TGTGCCAGCAGACCCGACAGGGGCGAGCAGTACTTC. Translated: CASRPDRGEQYF.

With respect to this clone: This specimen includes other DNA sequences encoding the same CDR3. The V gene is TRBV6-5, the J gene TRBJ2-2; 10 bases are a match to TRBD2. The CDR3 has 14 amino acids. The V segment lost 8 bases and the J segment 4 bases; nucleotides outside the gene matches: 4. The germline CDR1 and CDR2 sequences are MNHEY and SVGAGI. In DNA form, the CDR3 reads TGTGCCAGCCGAATAGCGGGGGGCACCGGGGAGCTGTTTTTT. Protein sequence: CASRIAGGTGELFF.

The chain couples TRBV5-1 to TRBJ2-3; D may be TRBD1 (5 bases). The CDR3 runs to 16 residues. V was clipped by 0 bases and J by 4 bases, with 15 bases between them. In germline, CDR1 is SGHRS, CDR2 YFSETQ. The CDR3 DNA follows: TGCGCCAGCAGCTTGGGGGGCAGGGCGTATTCAGATACGCAGTATTTT. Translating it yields CASSLGGRAYSDTQYF.

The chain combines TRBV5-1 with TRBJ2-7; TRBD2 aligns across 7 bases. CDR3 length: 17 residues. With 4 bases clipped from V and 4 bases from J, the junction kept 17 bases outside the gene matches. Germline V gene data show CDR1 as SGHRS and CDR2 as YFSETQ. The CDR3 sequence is CASSALGGASGQYEQYF. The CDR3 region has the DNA TGCGCCAGCAGCGCGCTCGGCGGGGCTAGCGGCCAGTACGAGCAGTACTTC.

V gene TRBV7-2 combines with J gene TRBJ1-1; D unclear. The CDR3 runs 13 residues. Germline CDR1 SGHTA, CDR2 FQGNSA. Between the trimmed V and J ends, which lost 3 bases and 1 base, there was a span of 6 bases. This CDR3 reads CASSFRPNTEAFF. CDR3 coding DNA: TGTGCCAGCAGCTTTAGACCGAACACTGAAGCTTTCTTT.

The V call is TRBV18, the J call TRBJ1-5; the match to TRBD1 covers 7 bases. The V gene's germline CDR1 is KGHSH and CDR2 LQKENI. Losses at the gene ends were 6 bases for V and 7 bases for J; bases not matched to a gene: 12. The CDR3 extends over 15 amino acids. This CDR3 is CASSTTTGSYQPQHF. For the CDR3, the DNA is TGTGCCAGCTCGACCACGACAGGGTCTTACCAGCCCCAGCATTTT.

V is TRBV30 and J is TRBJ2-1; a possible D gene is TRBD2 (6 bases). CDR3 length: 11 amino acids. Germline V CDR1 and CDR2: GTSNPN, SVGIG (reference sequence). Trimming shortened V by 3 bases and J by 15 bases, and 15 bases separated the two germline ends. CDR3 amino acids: CAWRRPGLRFF. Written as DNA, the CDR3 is TGTGCCTGGAGACGTCCGGGACTCCGGTTCTTC.

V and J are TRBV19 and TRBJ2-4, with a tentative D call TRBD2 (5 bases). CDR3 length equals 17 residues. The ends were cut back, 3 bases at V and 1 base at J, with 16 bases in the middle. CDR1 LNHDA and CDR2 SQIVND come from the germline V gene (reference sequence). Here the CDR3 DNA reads TGTGCCAGTAGTATTCCCTCGGGAAGTCGGGCCAAAAACATTCAGTACTTC. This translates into CASSIPSGSRAKNIQYF.

Written as DNA, the CDR3 is TGTGCCAGCAGCTTTACCCAGCAGGGTGGTTGGACCCAGTACTTC. Its translation is CASSFTQQGGWTQYF. This chain joins TRBV7-9 and TRBJ2-5; weak D call: TRBD1 (5 bases). The V end lost 3 bases, the J end lost 7 bases, and 18 bases lay between the germline ends. The CDR3 sequence is 15 residues long. Germline V gives CDR1 SEHNR, CDR2 FQNEAQ (reference sequence).

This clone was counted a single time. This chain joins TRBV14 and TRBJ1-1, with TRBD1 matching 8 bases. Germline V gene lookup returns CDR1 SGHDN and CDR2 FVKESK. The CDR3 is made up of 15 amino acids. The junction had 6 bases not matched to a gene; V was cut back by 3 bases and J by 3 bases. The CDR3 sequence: CASSHGQGGDTEAFF. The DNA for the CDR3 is TGTGCCAGCAGCCACGGACAGGGTGGGGACACTGAAGCTTTCTTT.

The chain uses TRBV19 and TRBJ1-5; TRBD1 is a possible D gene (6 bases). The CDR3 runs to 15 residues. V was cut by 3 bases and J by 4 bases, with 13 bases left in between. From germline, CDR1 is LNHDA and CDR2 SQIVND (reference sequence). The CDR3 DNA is TGTGCCAGTAGTATTCGGACAGCCCCAAATCAGCCCCAGCATTTT. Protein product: CASSIRTAPNQPQHF.

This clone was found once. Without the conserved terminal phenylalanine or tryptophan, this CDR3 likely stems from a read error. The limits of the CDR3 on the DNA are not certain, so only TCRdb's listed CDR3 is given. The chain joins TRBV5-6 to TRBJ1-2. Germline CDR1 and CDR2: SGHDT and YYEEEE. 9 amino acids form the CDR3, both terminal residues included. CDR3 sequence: CASSRGPPS.